The sequence of this T cell receptor beta chain was determined in a study of T-cell memory formation after mild COVID-19. Study observations and caveats: Clones contracting across day 15 to 85 had a balanced CD4/CD8 profile; later expanding clones leaned CD4+. Within pre-infection memory, some responding clones were found, suggesting cross-reactive memory joined.

Using constant-segment primers, 5'RACE produced TCR alpha and TCR beta cDNA libraries carrying sample barcodes and UMIs. TCRdb ran MiXCR on the 5' RACE reads and lists one entry per CDR3 protein. The data show just over 300,000 distinct CDR3 sequences, 15% to 20% seen once. CDR3 size: 15 residues. V dropped 5 bases and J dropped 0 bases, with 14 bases sitting between them. CDR1 SGHVS and CDR2 FNYEAQ come from the germline V gene. Remarks on this clonotype: Antigen unknown.

The chain couples TRBV7-6 to TRBJ2-7, with D possibly matching TRBD2 (6 bases). The receptor comes from a young man who had mild COVID-19 (a few samples of this study predate the infection). Cell type and time point are not known. Sequencing was done on a sample of PBMCs or a T cell subset sorted from them (not recorded which). The CDR3: CASSIGTSSSYEQYF. The DNA of the CDR3 is TGTGCCAGCAGCATCGGGACTTCTAGCTCCTACGAGCAGTACTTC.